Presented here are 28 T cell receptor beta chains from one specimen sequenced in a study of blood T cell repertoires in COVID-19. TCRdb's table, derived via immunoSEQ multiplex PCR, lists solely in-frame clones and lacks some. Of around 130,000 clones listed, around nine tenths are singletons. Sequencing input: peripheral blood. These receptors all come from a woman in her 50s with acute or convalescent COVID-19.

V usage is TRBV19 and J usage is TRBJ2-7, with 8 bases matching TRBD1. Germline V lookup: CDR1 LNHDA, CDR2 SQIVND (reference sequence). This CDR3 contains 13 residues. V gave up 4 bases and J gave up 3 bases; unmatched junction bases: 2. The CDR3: CASSTGQGYEQYF. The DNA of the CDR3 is TGTGCCAGTAGTACCGGACAGGGCTACGAGCAGTACTTC.

The CDR3 spells CASSLGTSGSNEQFF. The CDR3 DNA reads TGTGCCAGCAGTCTCGGGACTAGCGGGAGCAATGAGCAGTTCTTC. The chain has TRBV6-2 or TRBV6-3 and TRBJ2-1; 14 bases line up with TRBD2. The CDR3 runs 15 residues. J gave up 6 bases and V 5 bases, and 3 bases lay outside the gene matches. Germline CDR1 and CDR2: MNHEY and SVGEGT.

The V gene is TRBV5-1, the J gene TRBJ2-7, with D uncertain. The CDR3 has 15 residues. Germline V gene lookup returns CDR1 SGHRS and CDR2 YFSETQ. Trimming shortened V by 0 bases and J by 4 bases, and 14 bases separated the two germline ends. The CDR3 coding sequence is TGCGCCAGCAGCTTGGGGAACAGTGGAACTTACGAGCAGTACTTC. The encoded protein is CASSLGNSGTYEQYF.

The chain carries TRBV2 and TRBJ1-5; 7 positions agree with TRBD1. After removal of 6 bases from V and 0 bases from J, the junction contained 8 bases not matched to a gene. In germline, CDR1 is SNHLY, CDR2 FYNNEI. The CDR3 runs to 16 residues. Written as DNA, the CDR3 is TGTGCCAGCAGCTCCGGACAGGAAGATAGCAATCAGCCCCAGCATTTT. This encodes CASSSGQEDSNQPQHF.

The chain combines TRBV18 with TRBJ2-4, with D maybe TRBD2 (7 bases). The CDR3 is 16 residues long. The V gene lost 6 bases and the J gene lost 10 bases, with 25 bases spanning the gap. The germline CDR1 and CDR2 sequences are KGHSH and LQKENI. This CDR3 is CASSPRESRGEGIQYF. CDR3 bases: TGTGCCAGCTCCCCCCGGGAATCAAGGGGGGAGGGGATTCAGTACTTC. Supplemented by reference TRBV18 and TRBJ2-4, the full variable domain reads NAGVMQNPRHLVRRRGQEARLRCSPMKGHSHVYWYRQLPEEGLKFMVYLQKENIIDESGMPKERFSAEFPKEGPSILRIQQVVRGDSAAYFCASSPRESRGEGIQYFGAGTRLSVL.

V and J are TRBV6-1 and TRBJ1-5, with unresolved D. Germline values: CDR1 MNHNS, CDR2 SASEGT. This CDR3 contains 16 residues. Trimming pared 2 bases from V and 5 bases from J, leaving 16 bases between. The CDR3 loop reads CASSESDTEEHQPQHF. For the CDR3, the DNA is TGTGCCAGCAGTGAAAGCGATACGGAGGAACATCAGCCCCAGCATTTT.

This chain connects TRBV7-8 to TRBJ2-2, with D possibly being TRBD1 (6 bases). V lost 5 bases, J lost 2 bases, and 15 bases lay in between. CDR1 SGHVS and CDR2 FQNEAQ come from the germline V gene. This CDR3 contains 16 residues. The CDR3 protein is CASSRQVRDNTGELFF. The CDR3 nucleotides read TGTGCCAGCAGCCGACAGGTCCGAGACAACACCGGGGAGCTGTTTTTT.

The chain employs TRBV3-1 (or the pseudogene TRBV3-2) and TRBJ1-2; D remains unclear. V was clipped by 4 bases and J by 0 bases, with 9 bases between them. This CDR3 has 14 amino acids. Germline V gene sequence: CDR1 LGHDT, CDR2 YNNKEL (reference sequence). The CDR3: CASSLGATNYGYTF. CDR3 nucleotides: TGTGCCAGCAGCCTGGGAGCCACTAACTATGGCTACACCTTC.

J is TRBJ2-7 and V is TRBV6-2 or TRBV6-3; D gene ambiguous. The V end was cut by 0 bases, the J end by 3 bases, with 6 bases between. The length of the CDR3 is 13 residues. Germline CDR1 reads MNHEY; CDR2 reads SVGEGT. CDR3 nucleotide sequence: TGTGCCAGCAGTTACTCCAGGAACTACGAGCAGTACTTC. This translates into CASSYSRNYEQYF.

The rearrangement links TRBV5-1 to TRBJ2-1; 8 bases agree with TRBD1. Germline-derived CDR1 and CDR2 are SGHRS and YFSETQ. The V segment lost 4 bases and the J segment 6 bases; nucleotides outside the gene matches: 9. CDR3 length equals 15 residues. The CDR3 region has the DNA TGCGCCAGCAGCCCCCGGACAGGGAATTTCAATGAGCAGTTCTTC. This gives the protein CASSPRTGNFNEQFF.

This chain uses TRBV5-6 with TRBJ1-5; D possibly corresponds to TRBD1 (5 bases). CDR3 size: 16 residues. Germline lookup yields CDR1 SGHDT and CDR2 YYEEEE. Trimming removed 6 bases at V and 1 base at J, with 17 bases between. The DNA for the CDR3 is TGTGCCAGCACCCAATCAGGGAGGGGAAGCAATCAGCCCCAGCATTTT. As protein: CASTQSGRGSNQPQHF.

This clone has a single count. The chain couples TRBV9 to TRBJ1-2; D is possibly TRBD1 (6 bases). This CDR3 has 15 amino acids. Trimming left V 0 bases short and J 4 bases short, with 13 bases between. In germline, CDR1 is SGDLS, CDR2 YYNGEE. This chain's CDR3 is CASSVGEGVGYGYTF. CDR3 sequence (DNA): TGTGCCAGCAGCGTAGGGGAGGGGGTCGGCTATGGCTACACCTTC. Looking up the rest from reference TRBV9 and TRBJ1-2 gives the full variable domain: DSGVTQTPKHLITATGQRVTLRCSPRSGDLSVYWYQQSLDQGLQFLIQYYNGEERAKGNILERFSAQQFPDLHSELNLSSLELGDSALYFCASSVGEGVGYGYTFGSGTRLTVV.

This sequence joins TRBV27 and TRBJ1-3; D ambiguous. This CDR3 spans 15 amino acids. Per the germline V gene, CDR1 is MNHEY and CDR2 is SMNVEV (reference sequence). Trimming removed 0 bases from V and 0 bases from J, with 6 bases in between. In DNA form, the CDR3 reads TGTGCCAGCAGTTTATCGCCAGTCTCTGGAAACACCATATATTTT. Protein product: CASSLSPVSGNTIYF.

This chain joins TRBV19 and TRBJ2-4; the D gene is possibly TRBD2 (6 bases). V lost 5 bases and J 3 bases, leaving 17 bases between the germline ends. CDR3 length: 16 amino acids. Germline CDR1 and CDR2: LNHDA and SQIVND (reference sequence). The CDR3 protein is CASSARDWGVKNIQYF. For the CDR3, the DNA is TGTGCCAGTAGTGCCAGGGACTGGGGGGTCAAAAACATTCAGTACTTC.

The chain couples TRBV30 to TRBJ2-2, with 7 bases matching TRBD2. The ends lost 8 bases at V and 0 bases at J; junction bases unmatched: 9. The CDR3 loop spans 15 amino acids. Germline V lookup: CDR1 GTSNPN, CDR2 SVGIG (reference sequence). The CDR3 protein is CARQERGPNTGELFF. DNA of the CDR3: TGTGCCCGGCAAGAGCGGGGACCGAACACCGGGGAGCTGTTTTTT.

The CDR3 region has the DNA TGTGCCTCCAGCGGCGAGACCCAGTACTTC. Protein product: CASSGETQYF. The rearrangement uses TRBV19 and TRBJ2-5, with D maybe TRBD2 (5 bases). The V end was cut by 11 bases, the J end by 5 bases, with 9 bases between. Germline CDR1 LNHDA, CDR2 SQIVND (reference sequence). The CDR3 runs to 10 residues. Full variable domain (rest looked up from reference TRBV19 and TRBJ2-5): DGGITQSPKYLFRKEGQNVTLSCEQNLNHDAMYWYRQDPGQGLRLIYYSQIVNDFQKGDIAEGYSVSREKKESFPLTVTSAQKNPTAFYLCASSGETQYFGPGTRLLVL.

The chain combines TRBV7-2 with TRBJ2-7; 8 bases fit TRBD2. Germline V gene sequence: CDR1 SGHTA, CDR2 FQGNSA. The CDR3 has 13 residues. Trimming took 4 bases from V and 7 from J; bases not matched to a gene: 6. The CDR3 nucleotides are TGTGCCAGCAGCTACGGGGGGGGAAGGGAGCAGTACTTC. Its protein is CASSYGGGREQYF.

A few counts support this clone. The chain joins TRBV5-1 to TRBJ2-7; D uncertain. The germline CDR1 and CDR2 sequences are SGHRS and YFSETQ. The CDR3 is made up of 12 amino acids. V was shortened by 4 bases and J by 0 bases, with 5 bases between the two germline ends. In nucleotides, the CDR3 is TGCGCCAGCAGCCCCAACTCCTACGAGCAGTACTTC. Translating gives CASSPNSYEQYF.

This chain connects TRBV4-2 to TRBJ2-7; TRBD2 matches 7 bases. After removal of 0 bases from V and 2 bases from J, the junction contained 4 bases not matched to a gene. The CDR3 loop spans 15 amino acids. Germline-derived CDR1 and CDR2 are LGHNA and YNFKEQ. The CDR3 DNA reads TGTGCCAGCAGCCAAGATCCGGGGGGTCCCTACGAGCAGTACTTC. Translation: CASSQDPGGPYEQYF.

The CDR3 loop is CASSYQGTRAYNEQFF. The CDR3 nucleotides read TGTGCCAGCAGTTACCAAGGGACTAGGGCCTACAATGAGCAGTTCTTC. V and J are TRBV6-5 and TRBJ2-1; TRBD2 matches at 8 bases. The V gene end was trimmed by 2 bases and the J gene end by 2 bases; junction bases not matched to a gene: 5. Germline CDR1 and CDR2: MNHEY and SVGAGI. This CDR3 is 16 amino acids long.

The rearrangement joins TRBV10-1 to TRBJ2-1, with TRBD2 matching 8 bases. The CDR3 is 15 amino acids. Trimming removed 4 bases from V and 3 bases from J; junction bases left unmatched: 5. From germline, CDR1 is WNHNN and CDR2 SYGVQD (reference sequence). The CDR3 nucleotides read TGCGCCAGCAGTGGGGGTAGCGGGGACTACAATGAGCAGTTCTTC. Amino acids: CASSGGSGDYNEQFF.

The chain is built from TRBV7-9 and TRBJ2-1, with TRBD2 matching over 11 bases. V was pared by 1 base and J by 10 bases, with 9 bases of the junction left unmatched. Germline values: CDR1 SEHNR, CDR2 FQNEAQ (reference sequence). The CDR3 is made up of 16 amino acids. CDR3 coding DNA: TGTGCCAGCAGCTTAGATAGCGGGAGGGCCGGACGGGAGCAGTTCTTC. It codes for CASSLDSGRAGREQFF.

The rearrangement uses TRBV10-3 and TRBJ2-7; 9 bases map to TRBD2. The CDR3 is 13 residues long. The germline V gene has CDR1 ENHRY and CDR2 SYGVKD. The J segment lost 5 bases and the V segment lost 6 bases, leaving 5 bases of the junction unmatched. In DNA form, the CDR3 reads TGTGCCATCAGGGGCGGGGGGGCCGACGAGCAGTACTTC. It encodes CAIRGGGADEQYF.

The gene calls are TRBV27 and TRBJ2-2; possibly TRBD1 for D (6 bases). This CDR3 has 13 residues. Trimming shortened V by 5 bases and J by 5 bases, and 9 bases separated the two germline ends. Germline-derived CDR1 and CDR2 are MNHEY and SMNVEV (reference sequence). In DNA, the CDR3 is TGTGCCAGCAGTGCCCAGGGGACCGGGGAGCTGTTTTTT. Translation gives CASSAQGTGELFF.

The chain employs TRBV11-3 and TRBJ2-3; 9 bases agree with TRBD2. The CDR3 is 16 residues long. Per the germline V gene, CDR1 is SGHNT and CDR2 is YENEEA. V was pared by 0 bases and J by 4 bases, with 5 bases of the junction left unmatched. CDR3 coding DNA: TGTGCCAGCAGCTTAGAACAGCGGGGGGCGGCAGATACGCAGTATTTT. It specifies CASSLEQRGAADTQYF. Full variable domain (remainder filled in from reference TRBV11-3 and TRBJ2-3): EAGVVQSPRYKIIEKKQPVAFWCNPISGHNTLYWYLQNLGQGPELLIRYENEEAVDDSQLPKDRFSAERLKGVDSTLKIQPAELGDSAVYLCASSLEQRGAADTQYFGPGTRLTVL.

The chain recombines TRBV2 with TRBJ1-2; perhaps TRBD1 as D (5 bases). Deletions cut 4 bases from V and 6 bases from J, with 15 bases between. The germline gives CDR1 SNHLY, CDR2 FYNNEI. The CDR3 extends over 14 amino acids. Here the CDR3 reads CASSVETARDGYTF. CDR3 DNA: TGTGCCAGCAGTGTCGAAACAGCCAGGGATGGCTACACCTTC.

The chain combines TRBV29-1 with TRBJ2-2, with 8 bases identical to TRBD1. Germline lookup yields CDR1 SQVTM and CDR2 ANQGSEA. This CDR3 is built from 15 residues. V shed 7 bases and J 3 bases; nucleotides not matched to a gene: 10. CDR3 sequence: CSARTGQGDTGELFF. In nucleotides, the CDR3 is TGCAGCGCCCGGACAGGGCAAGGGGACACCGGGGAGCTGTTTTTT.

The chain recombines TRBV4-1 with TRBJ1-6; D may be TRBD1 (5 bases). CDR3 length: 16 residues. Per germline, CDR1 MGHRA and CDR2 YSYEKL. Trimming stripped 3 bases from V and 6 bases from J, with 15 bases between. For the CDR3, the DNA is TGCGCCAGCAGCCAGATCCCGGGGGGGGGTAATTCACCCCTCCACTTT. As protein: CASSQIPGGGNSPLHF.